These T cell receptor beta chains were read from a single sample in a study of human T cells and chemical hapten exposure. TCRdb reprocessed the RACE reads via MiXCR and lists one record per CDR3 protein. The profile covers under 50,000 distinct CDR3 sequences, with 3.7% appearing a single time and about 5.6% taken by the ten largest. What was sequenced was whole blood. Every receptor here comes from a human donor in good health. Some clones in this sample may be carry-over from other donors' samples. Each CDR3 is given with its conserved first and last residue.

TRBV28,12,TRBJ2-7,CASSSALYEQYF
TRBV12-3/TRBV12-4,14,TRBJ1-1,CASSPGRMNTEAFF
TRBV7-6,13,TRBJ1-5,CASSLASNQPQHF
TRBV6-6,13,TRBJ2-7,CASSDPARGEQYF
TRBV12-3/TRBV12-4,16,TRBJ2-2,CASVGTSGRNTGELFF
TRBV27,14,TRBJ2-2,CASSLSWNTGELFF
TRBV5-1,16,TRBJ2-5,CASSFGLAGIQETQYF
TRBV7-2,18,TRBJ2-3,CASSLGLAGSYSTDTQYF
TRBV7-9,17,TRBJ2-7,CASSLGSSGLGAYEQYF
TRBV20-1,13,TRBJ2-7,CSASPLSSYEQYF
TRBV6-2/TRBV6-3,15,TRBJ1-2,CASSLLTGAFFGYTF
TRBV28,16,TRBJ2-1,CASTLLGRDRAREQFF
TRBV2,12,TRBJ2-7,CASSAGLYEQYF
TRBV28,14,TRBJ2-6,CASNKFSGANVLTF
TRBV2,15,TRBJ1-5,CASSDVENRNQPQHF
TRBV14,14,TRBJ2-5,CASSQSTNQETQYF
TRBV3-1,13,TRBJ2-7,CASSQNRNYEQYF
TRBV5-1,12,TRBJ1-1,CASSFLNTEAFF
TRBV6-1,17,TRBJ1-1,CASSEVSGQFLNTEAFF
TRBV7-8,15,TRBJ2-1,CASRWGSGVNNEQFF
TRBV3-1,14,TRBJ1-1,CASSQTGQGHEAFF
TRBV6-1,14,TRBJ1-5,CASSATRGSGPQHF
TRBV11-2,13,TRBJ1-2,CASSPRPTDGYTF
TRBV5-6,13,TRBJ2-3,CASSLNVGDTQYF
TRBV18,13,TRBJ1-2,CASSRDSQDGYTF
TRBV6-2/TRBV6-3,16,TRBJ2-1,CASSYLTSGGYNEQFF
TRBV7-3,14,TRBJ2-1,CASSWTGVANEQFF
TRBV28,18,TRBJ2-6,CASSLWGRGGSGANVLTF
TRBV6-1,16,TRBJ2-1,CASGLAGGFSYNEQFF
TRBV6-5,13,TRBJ2-7,CASSRDRPYEQYF
TRBV25-1,15,TRBJ1-4,CASRAPGGRNEKLFF
TRBV12-3/TRBV12-4,14,TRBJ2-7,CASSARTGGAEQYF
TRBV5-1,13,TRBJ2-7,CASSSTGYYEQYF
TRBV21-1,14,TRBJ1-1,CASSKAGKNTEAFF
TRBV10-3,14,TRBJ1-2,CAINPGQGSRGYTF
TRBV28,15,TRBJ1-1,CASSKSGGVNTEAFF
TRBV6-5,14,TRBJ1-6,CATKPEARNSPLHF
TRBV27,19,TRBJ2-6,CASSLLFEGALSGANVLTF
TRBV5-1,12,TRBJ2-1,CASAQGNDEQFF
TRBV20-1,12,TRBJ2-2,CSARRGPGELFF
TRBV28,12,TRBJ2-3,CASGLAADTQYF
TRBV29-1,17,TRBJ1-2,CSVVLGGQGARWYGYTF
TRBV7-3,15,TRBJ2-1,CASSLGTSGANEQFF
TRBV6-5,12,TRBJ1-2,CASSESNYGYTF
TRBV28,15,TRBJ2-7,CASSLLAGGPDEQYF
TRBV6-1,13,TRBJ2-3,CASSETAADTQYF
TRBV7-9,13,TRBJ1-4,CASERQNNEKLFF
TRBV27,13,TRBJ2-2,CASSPTGRRELFF
TRBV25-1,13,TRBJ2-3,CASSEQPTDTQYF